This TCR beta chain came from a study of PD-1 blockade in classical Hodgkin lymphoma. Study results and caveats: Individuals who commenced nivolumab within less than 1 year of ASCT were excluded. Baseline TCR diversity was reportedly lower in newly diagnosed patients than in healthy donors. It was reported as lower still in relapsed/refractory patients. What drove the repertoire differences, possibly disease activity or prior therapy, has not been defined.

Data came from immunoSEQ multiplex PCR; TCRdb stores just in-frame clones and leaves some out. The profile shows about 54,000 clones, roughly 90% of them singletons. The CDR3 runs to 15 residues. Trimming took 3 bases from V and 5 from J, leaving 14 bases between them. CDR1 KGHSH and CDR2 LQKENI come from the germline V gene. In every patient, relapse followed autologous stem cell transplantation, while exposure to brentuximab vedotin differed. In the case of this clone: Antigen unknown.

Specimen: peripheral blood mononuclear cells (PBMCs), collected before the second cycle of nivolumab. This TCR derives from a human donor with classical Hodgkin lymphoma. This chain links TRBV18 with TRBJ2-1, with a possible D match to TRBD2 (6 bases). The CDR3 region has the DNA TGTGCCAGCTCACCCCTTAGCGGTGATGACAATGAGCAGTTCTTC. Its protein is CASSPLSGDDNEQFF.